This record looks at one T cell receptor (beta chain) sequence and its context. As yet, its antigen is unknown. This specimen belongs to a study of T cells in Graves' hyperthyroidism and ophthalmopathy. Notes on the study in general: Blood also carried most thyroid clonotypes expanded above 0.001.

The TCR beta CDR3 regions underwent amplification using RNA transcripts as the source. The HTBI set primed first-round TCR CDR3 RT-PCR. TCRdb redid the calling of the multiplex PCR reads with MiXCR, one entry per CDR3 protein. The top ten clones hold about half of a sample with 200,000 to 250,000 distinct CDR3 sequences, approximately 16% of them seen once. The specimen sequenced was blood. The sequence was collected from a woman in her forties or fifties with Graves' hyperthyroidism.

The CDR3 region is CASPPPLAGDLSYEQYF. Written as DNA, the CDR3 is TGTGCCAGCCCACCACCATTAGCGGGAGATCTGTCCTACGAGCAGTACTTC. V gene TRBV28 combines with J gene TRBJ2-7; TRBD2 matches at 9 bases. The germline CDR1 and CDR2 sequences are MDHEN and SYDVKM. V shed 8 bases and J 1 base; nucleotides not matched to a gene: 15. The CDR3 spans 17 residues. Filled out from reference TRBV28 and TRBJ2-7, the complete variable domain reads DVKVTQSSRYLVKRTGEKVFLECVQDMDHENMFWYRQDPGLGLRLIYFSYDVKMKEKGDIPEGYSVSREKKERFSLILESASTNQTSMYLCASPPPLAGDLSYEQYFGPGTRLTVT.